These 32 T cell receptor beta chains share one sample of origin, sequenced in a study of blood T cell repertoires in COVID-19. Measured with immunoSEQ multiplex PCR; TCRdb has only the in-frame clones, and not every one. This sample has about 140,000 clones, with roughly 88% found just once. Material: peripheral blood. These TCRs come from a woman between 50 and 59 years old with acute or convalescent COVID-19.

The CDR3 loop is CAWSSAGQSFSYNSPLHF. The CDR3 coding sequence is TGTGCCTGGAGTTCAGCAGGGCAATCCTTCTCCTATAATTCACCCCTCCACTTT. The chain couples TRBV30 to TRBJ1-6, with a possible D match to TRBD1 (5 bases). This CDR3 comprises 18 residues. Germline CDR1 GTSNPN, CDR2 SVGIG (reference sequence). V lost 2 bases, J lost 0 bases, and 17 bases lay in between.

V and J are TRBV28 and TRBJ1-2; D gene ambiguous. Germline CDR1 and CDR2: MDHEN and SYDVKM. The CDR3 spans 16 residues. Trimming removed 2 bases from V and 4 bases from J, with 17 bases in between. The CDR3 nucleotides read TGTGCCAGCAGTTTAGAGGTAGCAGTCCTTAGCTATGGCTACACCTTC. It encodes CASSLEVAVLSYGYTF.

The rearrangement joins TRBV4-1 to TRBJ1-3; 10 positions agree with TRBD1. V lost 4 bases and J lost 7; bases outside the gene matches: 7. The CDR3 sequence is 15 residues long. Germline values: CDR1 MGHRA, CDR2 YSYEKL. Here the CDR3 reads CASSLLRTGGNTIYF. The CDR3 DNA follows: TGCGCCAGCAGCCTCCTCCGGACAGGGGGTAACACCATATATTTT.

This chain joins TRBV10-1 and TRBJ2-5; D perhaps matches TRBD2 (6 bases). This CDR3 region has 12 residues. From germline, CDR1 is WNHNN and CDR2 SYGVQD (reference sequence). V was trimmed by 5 bases and J by 7 bases, leaving 11 bases between them. In nucleotides, the CDR3 is TGCGCCAGCAGTCCCCCCGGGGGGACCCAGTACTTC. It is translated as CASSPPGGTQYF.

The gene calls are TRBV5-1 and TRBJ1-3, with D unclear. The CDR3 is made up of 12 amino acids. Germline CDR1 and CDR2: SGHRS and YFSETQ. With 2 bases removed from V and 4 bases from J, the gap between germline ends came to 4 bases. The chain's CDR3 is CASSLQGNTIYF. CDR3 in DNA: TGCGCCAGCAGCTTACAGGGAAACACCATATATTTT. Using reference TRBV5-1 and TRBJ1-3 for the parts outside the CDR3, the full variable domain is KAGVTQTPRYLIKTRGQQVTLSCSPISGHRSVSWYQQTPGQGLQFLFEYFSETQRNKGNFPGRFSGRQFSNSRSEMNVSTLELGDSALYLCASSLQGNTIYFGEGSWLTVV.

The J gene is TRBJ1-2, the V gene TRBV7-9; 8 bases are shared with TRBD1. The length of the CDR3 is 14 residues. J lost 6 bases, V lost 8 bases, and 11 bases had no gene match. CDR1 SEHNR and CDR2 FQNEAQ come from the germline V gene (reference sequence). As DNA, the CDR3 is TGTGCCAGCGGGATCGGACAGGGACCTGATGGCTACACCTTC. Amino acid sequence: CASGIGQGPDGYTF.

The CDR3 protein is CASRAYRDQPQHF. The DNA for the CDR3 is TGTGCCAGCAGGGCGTACAGGGATCAGCCCCAGCATTTT. The chain employs TRBV2 and TRBJ1-5, with a tentative D call TRBD1 (6 bases). The V end was cut by 6 bases, the J end by 5 bases, with 11 bases between. The CDR3 consists of 13 residues. Looked up from germline, CDR1 is SNHLY and CDR2 is FYNNEI.

This clone was seen a handful of times. This chain joins TRBV18 and TRBJ2-2, with D perhaps TRBD2 (6 bases). The CDR3 consists of 18 residues. CDR1 KGHSH and CDR2 LQKENI come from the germline V gene. Trimming took off 0 bases at V and 2 bases at J, with 16 bases between the two ends. This CDR3 is CASSPPRYGTANTGELFF. As DNA, the CDR3 is TGTGCCAGCTCACCACCTAGGTACGGGACTGCCAACACCGGGGAGCTGTTTTTT. The complete variable domain, with remaining parts taken from reference TRBV18 and TRBJ2-2, reads NAGVMQNPRHLVRRRGQEARLRCSPMKGHSHVYWYRQLPEEGLKFMVYLQKENIIDESGMPKERFSAEFPKEGPSILRIQQVVRGDSAAYFCASSPPRYGTANTGELFFGEGSRLTVL.

This chain uses TRBV6-5 with TRBJ1-1, with TRBD1 identical over 7 bases. V lost 6 bases to trimming and J lost 6 bases; unmatched junction nucleotides: 7. Germline values: CDR1 MNHEY, CDR2 SVGAGI. The CDR3 is 13 amino acids. The CDR3 sequence: CASRTRQGAEAFF. CDR3 in DNA: TGTGCCAGCAGGACCAGACAGGGCGCTGAAGCTTTCTTT.

The genes are TRBV10-3 and TRBJ1-2; possible D gene TRBD1, 6 bases. The CDR3 extends over 15 amino acids. Germline assignment: CDR1 ENHRY and CDR2 SYGVKD. The ends were cut back, 0 bases at V and 8 bases at J, with 16 bases in the middle. CDR3 sequence (DNA): TGTGCCATCAGTGAGTCCGGTGGGGACAAAAAGGGCTACACCTTC. As protein: CAISESGGDKKGYTF.

The chain joins TRBV10-2 to TRBJ2-7; D is possibly TRBD1 (6 bases). The CDR3 is 13 amino acids. Germline assignment: CDR1 WSHSY and CDR2 SAAADI. V lost 11 bases and J lost 5, with 19 bases in between. In DNA form, the CDR3 reads TGCGCCGTCGGACAGCTTTTTCTCCACGAGCAGTACTTC. Encoded protein: CAVGQLFLHEQYF.

This sequence joins TRBV3-1 (or the pseudogene TRBV3-2) and TRBJ1-4; 8 bases line up with TRBD1. Germline assignment: CDR1 LGHDT and CDR2 YNNKEL (reference sequence). This CDR3 contains 13 residues. J gave up 7 bases and V 7 bases, and 5 bases lay outside the gene matches. The CDR3 sequence: CASTPGGFEKLFF. CDR3 sequence (DNA): TGTGCCAGCACACCAGGGGGCTTTGAAAAACTGTTTTTT.

The chain joins TRBV11-2 to TRBJ1-6; 8 bases align to TRBD1. J gave up 7 bases and V 5 bases, and 10 bases lay outside the gene matches. Germline V gene data show CDR1 as SGHAT and CDR2 as FQNNGV. This CDR3 spans 16 amino acids. DNA for the CDR3: TGTGCCAGCAGCCGGGACAGGTGGAGTGGGAATTCACCCCTCCACTTT. The encoded protein is CASSRDRWSGNSPLHF.

The DNA of the CDR3 is TGCGCCAGCAGCTTGGGAGGGTTCGGGAACACTGAAGCTTTCTTT. The encoded protein is CASSLGGFGNTEAFF. The rearrangement links TRBV5-1 to TRBJ1-1, with D unresolved. Germline CDR1 and CDR2: SGHRS and YFSETQ. V was pared by 0 bases and J by 1 base, with 10 bases between. The CDR3 has 15 amino acids.

This chain links TRBV28 with TRBJ1-2, with D tentatively TRBD1 (5 bases). This CDR3 contains 12 residues. Trimming took 1 base from V and 8 from J, leaving 8 bases between them. Germline-derived CDR1 and CDR2 are MDHEN and SYDVKM. The CDR3 sequence: CASSLLAGGYTF. The CDR3 DNA sequence: TGTGCCAGCAGTTTATTGGCAGGGGGCTACACCTTC.

J is TRBJ2-3 and V is TRBV2; TRBD2 is a possible D gene (5 bases). Germline V CDR1 and CDR2: SNHLY, FYNNEI. The V gene lost 5 bases and the J gene lost 7 bases, with 13 bases spanning the gap. The CDR3 is made up of 13 amino acids. The CDR3 DNA follows: TGTGCCAGCAGTTCCCGGGAACTTAATACGCAGTATTTT. Protein: CASSSRELNTQYF.

V gene TRBV5-1 combines with J gene TRBJ1-4, with 10 bases identical to TRBD1. Germline V gene lookup returns CDR1 SGHRS and CDR2 YFSETQ. V trimming: 3 bases; J trimming: 7 bases; junction bases outside the gene matches: 12. The CDR3 is made up of 17 amino acids. The CDR3 reads CASSYDGQGVIGEKLFF. The CDR3 DNA follows: TGCGCCAGCAGCTACGACGGACAGGGGGTAATCGGTGAAAAACTGTTTTTT.

The V gene is TRBV5-1, the J gene TRBJ1-2, with TRBD1 matching over 7 bases. The germline CDR1 and CDR2 sequences are SGHRS and YFSETQ. Unmatched junction bases numbered 8, after V lost 0 bases and J lost 3 bases. The CDR3 totals 16 residues. CDR3: CASSLAVRGQDYGYTF. The DNA of the CDR3 is TGCGCCAGCAGCTTGGCCGTCCGAGGACAGGACTATGGCTACACCTTC.

This clone was seen only once. The CDR3 here is CATVPAANTDTQYF. The CDR3 nucleotides read TGTGCCACCGTCCCGGCGGCGAACACAGATACGCAGTATTTT. The chain is built from TRBV10-3 and TRBJ2-3; D not resolved. Germline V lookup: CDR1 ENHRY, CDR2 SYGVKD. The V end lost 10 bases, the J end lost 2 bases, and 16 bases lay between the germline ends. The CDR3 sequence is 14 residues long.

The rearrangement links TRBV5-1 to TRBJ2-2; TRBD1 might be the D (6 bases). Germline V lookup: CDR1 SGHRS, CDR2 YFSETQ. The CDR3 has 15 amino acids. V was pared by 0 bases and J by 5 bases, with 11 bases between. This chain's CDR3 is CASSLADSWTGELFF. The CDR3 coding sequence is TGCGCCAGCAGCTTGGCGGACAGCTGGACCGGGGAGCTGTTTTTT.

This rearrangement joins TRBV13 to TRBJ2-1, with TRBD2 identical over 8 bases. Germline V gives CDR1 PRHDT, CDR2 FYEKMQ (reference sequence). The CDR3 contains 16 residues. After removal of 4 bases from V and 10 bases from J, the junction contained 15 bases not matched to a gene. The CDR3 spells CASSSRASGLLGEQFF. The CDR3, as DNA: TGTGCCAGCAGCTCCCGGGCTAGCGGGCTCTTGGGGGAGCAGTTCTTC.

V and J are TRBV7-2 and TRBJ2-7; a possible D gene is TRBD2 (6 bases). The CDR3 runs 15 residues. Germline V lookup: CDR1 SGHTA, CDR2 FQGNSA. The V and J ends lost 3 bases and 0 bases respectively, with 12 bases between them. The CDR3 protein is CASSFETGVSYEQYF. For the CDR3, the DNA is TGTGCCAGCAGCTTTGAGACGGGAGTCTCCTACGAGCAGTACTTC. The variable domain in full, with the rest retrieved from reference TRBV7-2 and TRBJ2-7, is GAGVSQSPSNKVTEKGKDVELRCDPISGHTALYWYRQSLGQGLEFLIYFQGNSAPDKSGLPSDRFSAERTGGSVSTLTIQRTQQEDSAVYLCASSFETGVSYEQYFGPGTRLTVT.

This chain joins TRBV7-2 and TRBJ2-7, with TRBD1 matching 7 bases. V gave up 1 base and J gave up 4 bases; unmatched junction bases: 10. Germline V CDR1 and CDR2: SGHTA, FQGNSA. There are 16 residues in the CDR3. CDR3 amino acids: CASSLGGGQGVYEQYF. The DNA for the CDR3 is TGTGCCAGCAGCTTAGGAGGCGGGCAGGGGGTATACGAGCAGTACTTC.

This clone was counted a single time. The chain carries TRBV3-1 (or the pseudogene TRBV3-2) and TRBJ1-5; possibly TRBD1 for D (6 bases). Germline V gives CDR1 LGHDT, CDR2 YNNKEL (reference sequence). The CDR3 is 16 residues long. V lost 0 bases and J lost 6, with 15 bases in between. The CDR3 DNA follows: TGTGCCAGCAGCCAAGATGGCGCAGGGGATAGTCAGCCCCAGCATTTT. Protein product: CASSQDGAGDSQPQHF.

Here the CDR3 DNA reads TGTGCCAGCAGAGACAGGGTATCGAACACTGAAGCTTTCTTT. Translated: CASRDRVSNTEAFF. The V gene is TRBV6-5, the J gene TRBJ1-1, with 7 bases fitting TRBD1. CDR3 size: 14 residues. Germline V CDR1 and CDR2: MNHEY, SVGAGI. V lost 6 bases to trimming and J lost 1 base; unmatched junction nucleotides: 5.

Here the CDR3 reads CASSLTITDNEQFF. CDR3 coding DNA: TGTGCCAGCAGCTTGACTATAACAGACAATGAGCAGTTCTTC. This chain uses TRBV7-9 with TRBJ2-1, with a tentative D call TRBD2 (5 bases). The germline V and J ends were trimmed by 3 bases and 5 bases, with 11 bases remaining between them. Germline V gene sequence: CDR1 SEHNR, CDR2 FQNEAQ (reference sequence). The CDR3 consists of 14 residues.

V and J are TRBV28 and TRBJ1-3; D uncertain. The germline gives CDR1 MDHEN, CDR2 SYDVKM. The ends were cut back, 10 bases at V and 0 bases at J, with 13 bases in the middle. The CDR3 is 14 residues long. CDR3: CATQDLGSGNTIYF. CDR3 bases: TGTGCCACCCAGGACTTGGGCTCTGGAAACACCATATATTTT. Supplemented by reference TRBV28 and TRBJ1-3, the full variable domain reads DVKVTQSSRYLVKRTGEKVFLECVQDMDHENMFWYRQDPGLGLRLIYFSYDVKMKEKGDIPEGYSVSREKKERFSLILESASTNQTSMYLCATQDLGSGNTIYFGEGSWLTVV.

This clone has more than one count but fewer than ten. The rearrangement uses TRBV9 and TRBJ1-1; a possible D gene is TRBD1 (6 bases). The CDR3 sequence is 14 residues long. Trimming removed 6 bases at V and 12 bases at J, with 24 bases between. Germline assignment: CDR1 SGDLS and CDR2 YYNGEE. The DNA of the CDR3 is TGTGCCAGCAATCCTCTCCGAGGGGGTTCGATGCCTTTCTTT. It is translated as CASNPLRGGSMPFF.

This chain uses TRBV7-9 with TRBJ1-1, with D tentatively TRBD1 (6 bases). CDR1 SEHNR and CDR2 FQNEAQ come from the germline V gene (reference sequence). CDR3 length: 14 residues. Trimming removed 6 bases from V and 3 bases from J, with 14 bases in between. The CDR3 loop reads CASSQMRTDTEAFF. The CDR3 DNA sequence: TGTGCCAGCAGTCAAATGAGGACAGACACTGAAGCTTTCTTT.

This rearrangement joins TRBV3-1 (or the pseudogene TRBV3-2) to TRBJ1-3; the D is unclear. Germline-derived CDR1 and CDR2 are LGHDT and YNNKEL (reference sequence). Trimming took 6 bases from V and 5 from J, leaving 8 bases between them. This CDR3 has 12 residues. The CDR3 DNA reads as TGTGCCAGCAGTGCTAATCGAAACACCATATATTTT. Translation gives CASSANRNTIYF.

The chain recombines TRBV30 with TRBJ2-1; 16 nucleotides align to TRBD2. V lost 0 bases to trimming and J lost 4 bases; unmatched junction nucleotides: 9. CDR1 is GTSNPN, CDR2 SVGIG, per germline (reference sequence). This CDR3 is built from 19 residues. Written as DNA, the CDR3 is TGTGCCTGGAGTGTAAGGCTCGGGACTAGCGGGAGGGGTTACAATGAGCAGTTCTTC. Translating it yields CAWSVRLGTSGRGYNEQFF.

The chain is built from TRBV2 and TRBJ1-5; D not resolved. CDR1 and CDR2 (germline): SNHLY, FYNNEI. V was cut by 7 bases and J by 0 bases, with 7 bases left in between. This CDR3 has 13 amino acids. The CDR3 is CASTQSSNQPQHF. CDR3 bases: TGTGCCAGCACACAGTCTAGCAATCAGCCCCAGCATTTT.